This record concerns one T cell receptor beta chain sequence. The data stem from a study of blood T cell repertoires in COVID-19. As for the study in general: There were acute and convalescent COVID-19 samples, and they came from the United States, Italy and Spain. The cDNA or gDNA used as material had been derived from T cells, B-cell-depleted T cells, or PBMCs.

How the authors handled the data: Amplification of reference gene primers provided the estimated nucleated cell counts. Produced via immunoSEQ multiplex PCR; TCRdb's table is partial and in-frame only. That table supplies the V and J calls and clone size; D and trimming were determined from the DNA. The table has 60,000 to 85,000 clones, about nine tenths seen once. Trimming cost V 0 bases and J 0 bases; bases outside gene matches: 3. The CDR3 is made up of 17 amino acids. The source material was peripheral blood. This clonotype was obtained from a woman of 80 years or more with active or convalescent COVID-19. V usage is TRBV23-1 and J usage is TRBJ2-4; 9 bases match TRBD1. TRBV23-1 counts as an open reading frame of uncertain function. CDR3 nucleotides: TGCGCCAGCAGTCAATCGAGGACAGGGGAAGCCAAAAACATTCAGTACTTC. Protein product: CASSQSRTGEAKNIQYF.